This T cell receptor (beta chain) emerged from a study of T-cell memory formation after mild COVID-19. About the research overall: TCR clustering was largely donor specific.

Study-wide points: Some clones that responded turned up in pre-infection memory, which suggests that cross-reactive memory joined in. Contracting CD4+ clones were located mainly in CM and EM, and CD8+ clones in EMRA.

Comment on this clonotype: The antigen is undetermined.

The V and J ends lost 10 bases and 2 bases respectively, with 14 bases between them. The germline CDR1 and CDR2 sequences are SGHTA and FQGTGA. There are 13 residues in the CDR3. With constant-segment primers, 5'RACE yielded cDNA libraries of TCR alpha and TCR beta that carried sample barcodes and UMIs. TCRdb reprocessed the 5' RACE reads via MiXCR and lists one record per CDR3 protein. The sample includes tens of thousands of distinct CDR3 sequences, 7.3% of them seen just once. This receptor was identified in a man younger than 35 who had mild COVID-19 (a few samples of this study predate the infection). Cell type and time point are not known. Source material: PBMCs or a T cell subset sorted from them (not recorded which). The chain has TRBV7-3 and TRBJ1-1; no reliable D call. CDR3: CATHPYINTEAFF. The CDR3 nucleotides are TGTGCCACCCACCCATACATAAACACTGAAGCTTTCTTT.